This entry is about one T cell receptor beta chain. Original processing notes: Estimation of nucleated cell counts relied on the amplification of reference gene primers. Profiled with immunoSEQ multiplex PCR; TCRdb holds only in-frame clones, not every one. V and J calls and clone size follow that table, whereas D and trimming were derived from the DNA. This sample carries some 140,000 clones, approximately 84% of them seen once, and the ten largest clones take 5.5%. Clinical histories supplied by participants themselves formed the basis of cohort assignment. This record belongs to a study of blood T cell repertoires in COVID-19. About the research overall: Samples of COVID-19 (acute and convalescent) were obtained from the United States, Italy and Spain.

From germline, CDR1 is MGHRA and CDR2 YSYEKL. The CDR3 covers 15 residues. J was trimmed by 3 bases and V by 3 bases; bases with no gene match: 5. The clonotype was recovered from a man aged 40-55 years with acute COVID-19. V and J are TRBV4-1 and TRBJ1-2, with 9 bases lining up with TRBD1. Sample: PBMCs or T cells enriched from blood (not recorded which). CDR3 coding DNA: TGCGCCAGCAGCCAGGGGGGGGACAGGGACTATGGCTACACCTTC. Protein product: CASSQGGDRDYGYTF.